This record covers a single T cell receptor beta chain. Healthy adults negative for HIV, lacking recent acute infections or vaccinations, served as donors. This sample stems from a study of shared clonotypes between healthy human individuals. Looking at the study overall: Each donor's CD8 memory used one plate, CD8 naive two, each CD4 subset three.

The protocol was immunoSEQ multiplex PCR, while the TCRdb copy is restricted to in-frame clones and leaves out a portion. The profile shows approximately 2,300,000 clones, 80% to 95% of them singletons. Trimming shortened V by 2 bases and J by 1 base, and 11 bases separated the two germline ends. The germline V gene encodes CDR1 KGHSH and CDR2 LQKENI. This CDR3 spans 15 amino acids. The sample taken for sequencing was naive CD4+ T cells from PBMCs. Specified subset: CD45RA+ positively selected. This receptor was taken from a man younger than 35 in good health. Some clones in this sample may be carry-over from other donors' samples. This chain joins TRBV18 and TRBJ1-1; no firm D call. The CDR3 sequence: CASSPGRLQNTEAFF. CDR3 nucleotides: TGTGCCAGCTCACCAGGTCGCCTTCAGAACACTGAAGCTTTCTTT.